These 30 T cell receptor beta chains came from one sample sequenced in a study of blood T cell repertoires in COVID-19. Using immunoSEQ multiplex PCR, the repertoire was profiled, and TCRdb retains in-frame clones only, with some absent. Found here are approximately 220,000 clones, approximately 86% of them singletons; the top ten hold 3.8%. The specimen was PBMCs or T cells enriched from blood (not recorded which). These TCRs come from a woman aged 35 to 49 with acute COVID-19.

The chain links TRBV2 to TRBJ1-4, with a tentative D call TRBD1 (6 bases). The CDR3 covers 14 residues. V was shortened by 3 bases and J by 8 bases, with 13 bases between the two germline ends. In germline, CDR1 is SNHLY, CDR2 FYNNEI. The CDR3: CASSDDRFQEKLFF. The CDR3 DNA follows: TGTGCCAGCAGTGACGACAGGTTTCAAGAAAAACTGTTTTTT.

This clone has a single count. The rearrangement uses TRBV27 and TRBJ2-2, with 9 bases lining up with TRBD2. The CDR3 covers 18 residues. Trimming took 4 bases from V and 0 from J; bases not matched to a gene: 9. Germline assignment: CDR1 MNHEY and CDR2 SMNVEV (reference sequence). The CDR3 spells CASSSPLTSGSNTGELFF. The DNA for the CDR3 is TGTGCCAGCAGTTCCCCCCTCACTAGCGGGTCGAACACCGGGGAGCTGTTTTTT.

The rearrangement uses TRBV29-1 and TRBJ2-2; TRBD2 agrees at 11 bases. In germline, CDR1 is SQVTM, CDR2 ANQGSEA. The CDR3 is made up of 15 amino acids. V was clipped by 4 bases and J by 3 bases; unmatched bases: 4. As DNA, the CDR3 is TGCAGCGTTGGTGGGACTAGCGGCGACACCGGGGAGCTGTTTTTT. As protein: CSVGGTSGDTGELFF.

This chain uses TRBV9 with TRBJ1-2; 7 bases align to TRBD1. The CDR3 runs to 15 residues. After removal of 4 bases from V and 8 bases from J, the junction contained 14 bases not matched to a gene. The V gene's germline CDR1 is SGDLS and CDR2 YYNGEE. This CDR3 is CASSTQPTGRGGYTF. The CDR3 nucleotides read TGTGCCAGCAGCACTCAACCGACAGGGCGAGGAGGCTACACCTTC.

The V call is TRBV7-8, the J call TRBJ2-7; D gene uncertain. The CDR3 is 13 residues long. Germline V gives CDR1 SGHVS, CDR2 FQNEAQ. Trimming left V 2 bases short and J 1 base short, with 6 bases between. CDR3 DNA sequence: TGTGCCAGCAGCTTATTCGGTTCCTACGAGCAGTACTTC. This gives the protein CASSLFGSYEQYF.

The genes are TRBV5-5 and TRBJ2-4; 14 bases fit TRBD2. CDR1 and CDR2 (germline): SGHKS, YYEKEE (reference sequence). The CDR3 sequence is 17 residues long. V dropped 4 bases and J dropped 6; count of bases not matched to a gene: 9. The CDR3 loop reads CASSPTPTSGRANIQYF. The CDR3 DNA reads TGTGCCAGCAGCCCAACCCCGACTAGCGGGAGGGCAAACATTCAGTACTTC.

This clone was recorded only once. The chain employs TRBV6-5 and TRBJ1-3; unclear D gene. CDR1 is MNHEY and CDR2 is SVGAGI in the germline V gene. The germline V and J ends were trimmed by 8 bases and 0 bases, with 11 bases remaining between them. The CDR3 has 14 residues. The CDR3 DNA reads as TGTGCCAGCCGAGGGCAAAACTCTGGAAACACCATATATTTT. Translation: CASRGQNSGNTIYF.

In this sample, this clone turned up a few times. V gene TRBV10-2 combines with J gene TRBJ1-5; D is undetermined. The germline gives CDR1 WSHSY, CDR2 SAAADI. Trimming left V 3 bases short and J 4 bases short, with 7 bases between. There are 13 residues in the CDR3. CDR3 in DNA: TGCGCCAGCAGTGAAATATTTAATCAGCCCCAGCATTTT. Its protein is CASSEIFNQPQHF.

V gene TRBV12-5 combines with J gene TRBJ1-1; tentative D call: TRBD1 (6 bases). Germline CDR1 LGHNT, CDR2 FRNRAP. This CDR3 contains 15 residues. The V gene lost 6 bases and the J gene lost 10 bases, with 24 bases spanning the gap. CDR3 DNA sequence: TGTGCTAGTGGCCCCGAACAGGGTGGGGAACACTTAGCTTTCTTT. It translates to CASGPEQGGEHLAFF.

This chain links TRBV27 with TRBJ1-5; the match to TRBD1 covers 10 bases. Trimming removed 6 bases from V and 4 bases from J; junction bases left unmatched: 3. Germline V gene data show CDR1 as MNHEY and CDR2 as SMNVEV (reference sequence). The CDR3 is made up of 14 amino acids. Here the CDR3 reads CASRPGQGNQPQHF. The CDR3 bases are TGTGCCAGCAGACCGGGACAGGGGAATCAGCCCCAGCATTTT.

The V call is TRBV5-1, the J call TRBJ1-1; 7 nucleotides agree with TRBD1. Germline V lookup: CDR1 SGHRS, CDR2 YFSETQ. This CDR3 contains 16 residues. J lost 5 bases, V lost 3 bases, and 13 bases had no gene match. The CDR3 reads CASSSGPQGGSTEAFF. CDR3 coding DNA: TGCGCCAGCAGCTCAGGTCCGCAAGGGGGCTCTACTGAAGCTTTCTTT.

CDR3 in amino acids: CAGRQGQNNEQFF. CDR3 nucleotides: TGTGCCGGACGACAGGGCCAAAACAATGAGCAGTTCTTC. The V gene is TRBV6-5, the J gene TRBJ2-1; 7 positions agree with TRBD1. Germline CDR1 and CDR2: MNHEY and SVGAGI. The CDR3 consists of 13 residues. The V gene end was trimmed by 11 bases and the J gene end by 5 bases; junction bases not matched to a gene: 9.

The rearrangement joins TRBV28 to TRBJ2-7, with 7 bases fitting TRBD1. The V gene's germline CDR1 is MDHEN and CDR2 SYDVKM. The CDR3 is 14 amino acids. Trimming cost V 5 bases and J 0 bases; bases outside gene matches: 4. CDR3 residues: CASSNRGLSYEQYF. The DNA of the CDR3 is TGTGCCAGCAGTAACAGGGGTCTCTCCTACGAGCAGTACTTC.

The rearrangement links TRBV4-1 to TRBJ1-3; D gene uncertain. The CDR3 loop spans 18 amino acids. Germline-derived CDR1 and CDR2 are MGHRA and YSYEKL. V lost 0 bases to trimming and J lost 0 bases, with 15 bases between them. The CDR3 bases are TGCGCCAGCAGCCAAGACAAAATTTTACTCCTCTCTGGAAACACCATATATTTT. Residues: CASSQDKILLLSGNTIYF.

The chain has TRBV27 and TRBJ2-2, with D tentatively TRBD2 (6 bases). The CDR3 length is 15 residues. Looked up from germline, CDR1 is MNHEY and CDR2 is SMNVEV (reference sequence). V lost 6 bases and J lost 3, with 14 bases in between. The CDR3 DNA sequence: TGTGCCAGCAGCCCCAGCGGGCGCGACACCGGGGAGCTGTTTTTT. Encoded protein: CASSPSGRDTGELFF.

V and J are TRBV28 and TRBJ1-2; D is ambiguous. CDR1 is MDHEN, CDR2 SYDVKM, per germline. The CDR3 sequence is 12 residues long. V dropped 7 bases and J dropped 2 bases, with 8 bases sitting between them. The CDR3 sequence is CASTPRNYGYTF. CDR3 sequence (DNA): TGTGCCAGCACGCCGAGAAACTATGGCTACACCTTC.

The J gene is TRBJ1-1, the V gene TRBV27; 8 bases are shared with TRBD1. Germline trimming cut 3 bases from V and 2 bases from J; bases unmatched to any gene: 5. The germline CDR1 and CDR2 sequences are MNHEY and SMNVEV (reference sequence). The CDR3 sequence is 15 residues long. The CDR3 reads CASSFHGQGNTEAFF. The CDR3 DNA reads TGTGCCAGCAGTTTCCACGGACAGGGAAACACTGAAGCTTTCTTT.

This chain joins TRBV7-8 and TRBJ2-1; 14 nucleotides align to TRBD2. After removal of 4 bases from V and 6 bases from J, the junction contained 14 bases not matched to a gene. The CDR3 runs to 19 residues. CDR1 SGHVS and CDR2 FQNEAQ come from the germline V gene. The CDR3 protein is CASSSAGGLAGGVGNEQFF. As DNA, the CDR3 is TGTGCCAGCAGCTCCGCGGGAGGACTAGCGGGAGGAGTAGGCAATGAGCAGTTCTTC.

This clone was seen once. V usage is TRBV5-1 and J usage is TRBJ1-1; weak D call: TRBD1 (5 bases). Germline CDR1 and CDR2: SGHRS and YFSETQ. Trimming left V 2 bases short and J 0 bases short, with 11 bases between. The CDR3 is 15 amino acids. CDR3 nucleotide sequence: TGCGCCAGCAGCTTATGGGGGGTGCTGAACACTGAAGCTTTCTTT. Translated: CASSLWGVLNTEAFF.

V usage is TRBV18 and J usage is TRBJ2-3; D gene ambiguous. This CDR3 is built from 16 residues. V was pared by 3 bases and J by 0 bases, with 13 bases between. Germline V lookup: CDR1 KGHSH, CDR2 LQKENI. This CDR3 is CASSPSKRSSTDTQYF. In DNA, the CDR3 is TGTGCCAGCTCACCTTCTAAGCGTTCTAGCACAGATACGCAGTATTTT.

This sequence joins TRBV3-1 (or the pseudogene TRBV3-2) and TRBJ2-1, with 7 nucleotides matching TRBD2. This CDR3 spans 14 amino acids. Germline assignment: CDR1 LGHDT and CDR2 YNNKEL (reference sequence). Unmatched junction bases numbered 3, after V lost 4 bases and J lost 3 bases. The CDR3 loop reads CASSPGTNYNEQFF. For the CDR3, the DNA is TGTGCCAGCAGCCCGGGGACTAACTACAATGAGCAGTTCTTC.

The J gene is TRBJ2-3, the V gene TRBV7-6; TRBD2 matches at 8 bases. Trimming at V came to 2 bases and at J to 5 bases, leaving 9 bases not matched to a gene. Germline CDR1 reads SGHVS; CDR2 reads FNYEAQ. The CDR3 length is 16 residues. In nucleotides, the CDR3 is TGTGCCAGCAGCTTAACTTCCGGGACTAGGAAAGATACGCAGTATTTT. Its protein is CASSLTSGTRKDTQYF.

V is TRBV4-1 and J is TRBJ2-1, with 8 bases fitting TRBD1. V lost 5 bases, J lost 15 bases, and 12 bases stayed unmatched. This CDR3 contains 13 residues. Germline CDR1 is MGHRA and CDR2 is YSYEKL. For the CDR3, the DNA is TGCGCCAGCAGCAGGGGAGAGGACAGGGAGGCGTTCTTC. Translated, it gives CASSRGEDREAFF.

This rearrangement joins TRBV28 to TRBJ2-1; 7 bases are a match to TRBD2. The CDR3 loop spans 14 amino acids. The V segment lost 10 bases and the J segment 2 bases; nucleotides outside the gene matches: 8. Germline V gene lookup returns CDR1 MDHEN and CDR2 SYDVKM. The CDR3 sequence: CATKTGTTYNEQFF. In DNA form, the CDR3 reads TGTGCCACCAAGACCGGGACTACCTACAATGAGCAGTTCTTC. Full variable domain (missing parts from reference TRBV28 and TRBJ2-1): DVKVTQSSRYLVKRTGEKVFLECVQDMDHENMFWYRQDPGLGLRLIYFSYDVKMKEKGDIPEGYSVSREKKERFSLILESASTNQTSMYLCATKTGTTYNEQFFGPGTRLTVL.

The chain employs TRBV20-1 and TRBJ2-1; 7 nucleotides line up with TRBD1. The CDR3 consists of 17 residues. Germline lookup yields CDR1 DFQATT and CDR2 SNEGSKA (reference sequence). The V gene end was trimmed by 3 bases and the J gene end by 9 bases; junction bases not matched to a gene: 20. The CDR3 loop reads CSASRRILVEGGGEQFF. The CDR3 DNA reads as TGCAGTGCTAGTCGTCGGATTCTGGTTGAAGGGGGCGGTGAGCAGTTCTTC.

The chain links TRBV28 to TRBJ2-7; 7 bases align to TRBD1. The CDR3 length is 16 residues. The V segment lost 6 bases and the J segment 1 base; nucleotides outside the gene matches: 12. CDR1 is MDHEN, CDR2 SYDVKM, per germline. CDR3: CASRRGDRALSYEQYF. As DNA, the CDR3 is TGTGCCAGCAGAAGGGGAGACAGGGCGCTATCCTACGAGCAGTACTTC.

The genes are TRBV7-9 and TRBJ2-2; D is uncertain. The CDR3 sequence is 10 residues long. The germline CDR1 and CDR2 sequences are SEHNR and FQNEAQ (reference sequence). Deletions cut 11 bases from V and 8 bases from J, with 9 bases between. In DNA, the CDR3 is TGTGCCGCAGCCAGGGGGGAGCTGTTTTTT. Translation: CAAARGELFF.

The chain is built from TRBV5-1 and TRBJ2-7; the D gene is possibly TRBD2 (5 bases). The CDR3 has 16 amino acids. V was shortened by 5 bases and J by 2 bases, with 20 bases between the two germline ends. Looked up from germline, CDR1 is SGHRS and CDR2 is YFSETQ. CDR3 sequence reads: CASSPSGGRGPYEQYF. As DNA, the CDR3 is TGCGCCAGCAGTCCTTCGGGTGGGAGAGGCCCCTACGAGCAGTACTTC.

The chain recombines TRBV25-1 with TRBJ1-5, with 7 bases that match TRBD1. Per the germline V gene, CDR1 is MGHDK and CDR2 is SYGVNS. The CDR3 sequence is 15 residues long. The J segment lost 2 bases and the V segment lost 4 bases, leaving 5 bases of the junction unmatched. CDR3: CASSGRGQGNQPQHF. In nucleotides, the CDR3 is TGTGCCAGCAGTGGCCGCGGACAGGGCAATCAGCCCCAGCATTTT.

The chain joins TRBV6-2 or TRBV6-3 to TRBJ2-7, with unresolved D. The V and J ends lost 5 bases and 3 bases respectively, with 8 bases between them. The CDR3 has 12 amino acids. Looked up from germline, CDR1 is MNHEY and CDR2 is SVGEGT. The CDR3 DNA is TGTGCCAGCAGTAAACAGTACTACGAGCAGTACTTC. The encoded protein is CASSKQYYEQYF.